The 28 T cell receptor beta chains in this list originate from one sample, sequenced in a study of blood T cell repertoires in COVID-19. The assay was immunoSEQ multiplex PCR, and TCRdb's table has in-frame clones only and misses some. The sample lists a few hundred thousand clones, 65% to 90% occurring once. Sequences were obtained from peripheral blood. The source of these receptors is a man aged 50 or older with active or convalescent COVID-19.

CDR3: CASSLNRASFGGNQPQHF. CDR3 nucleotide sequence: TGTGCCAGCAGCTTAAACAGGGCTTCCTTTGGGGGCAATCAGCCCCAGCATTTT. The chain joins TRBV7-8 to TRBJ1-5, with D perhaps TRBD1 (6 bases). Germline CDR1 is SGHVS and CDR2 is FQNEAQ. The CDR3 consists of 18 residues. V was clipped by 2 bases and J by 2 bases, with 19 bases between them.

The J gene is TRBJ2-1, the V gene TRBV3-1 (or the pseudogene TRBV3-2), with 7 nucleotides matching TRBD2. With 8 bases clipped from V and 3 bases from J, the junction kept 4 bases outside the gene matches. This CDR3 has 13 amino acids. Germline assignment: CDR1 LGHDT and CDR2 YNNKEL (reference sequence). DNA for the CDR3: TGTGCCAGCGGGAGGGCCTTCTACAATGAGCAGTTCTTC. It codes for CASGRAFYNEQFF.

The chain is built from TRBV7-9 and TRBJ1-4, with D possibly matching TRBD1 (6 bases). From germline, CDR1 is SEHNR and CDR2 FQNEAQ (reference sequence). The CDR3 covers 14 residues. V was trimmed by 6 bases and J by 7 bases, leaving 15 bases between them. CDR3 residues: CASSPGGQIEKLFF. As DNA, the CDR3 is TGTGCCAGCAGTCCCGGGGGGCAGATTGAAAAACTGTTTTTT.

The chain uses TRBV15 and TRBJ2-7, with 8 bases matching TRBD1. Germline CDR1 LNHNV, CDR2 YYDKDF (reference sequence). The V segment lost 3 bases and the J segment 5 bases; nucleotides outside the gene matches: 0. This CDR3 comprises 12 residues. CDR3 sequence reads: CATSRTGDEQYF. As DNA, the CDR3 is TGTGCCACCAGCAGGACAGGGGACGAGCAGTACTTC.

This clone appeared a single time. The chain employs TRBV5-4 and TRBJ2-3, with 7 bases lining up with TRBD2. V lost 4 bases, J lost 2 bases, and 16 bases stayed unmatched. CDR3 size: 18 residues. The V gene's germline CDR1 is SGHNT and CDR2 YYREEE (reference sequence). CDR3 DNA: TGTGCCAGCAGCCTGCTTGGGAGGGCAGTGTTGGTCACAGATACGCAGTATTTT. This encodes CASSLLGRAVLVTDTQYF.

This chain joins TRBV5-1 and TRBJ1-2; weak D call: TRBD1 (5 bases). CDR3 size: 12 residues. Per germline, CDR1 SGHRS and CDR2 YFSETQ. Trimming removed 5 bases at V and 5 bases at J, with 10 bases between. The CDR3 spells CASSSGGYGYTF. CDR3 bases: TGCGCCAGCAGTTCGGGGGGATATGGCTACACCTTC.

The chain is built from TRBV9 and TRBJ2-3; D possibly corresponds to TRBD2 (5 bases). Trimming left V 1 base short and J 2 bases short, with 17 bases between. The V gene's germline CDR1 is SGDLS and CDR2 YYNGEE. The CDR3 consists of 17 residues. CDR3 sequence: CASSVTLGLTHTDTQYF. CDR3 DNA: TGTGCCAGCAGCGTAACCCTCGGACTCACTCACACAGATACGCAGTATTTT.

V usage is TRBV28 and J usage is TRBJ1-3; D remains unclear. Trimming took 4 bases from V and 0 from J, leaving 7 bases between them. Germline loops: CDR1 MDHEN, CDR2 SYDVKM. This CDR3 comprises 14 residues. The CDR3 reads CASSWEGSGNTIYF. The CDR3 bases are TGTGCCAGCAGTTGGGAGGGCTCTGGAAACACCATATATTTT.

In nucleotides, the CDR3 is TGTGCCACCAGTGATCGATACAGGGCGCTCGATGAGCAGTTCTTC. Amino acid sequence: CATSDRYRALDEQFF. The chain couples TRBV24-1 to TRBJ2-1; D may be TRBD1 (6 bases). The CDR3 has 15 amino acids. Per the germline V gene, CDR1 is KGHDR and CDR2 is SFDVKD. V lost 3 bases, J lost 8 bases, and 16 bases lay in between.

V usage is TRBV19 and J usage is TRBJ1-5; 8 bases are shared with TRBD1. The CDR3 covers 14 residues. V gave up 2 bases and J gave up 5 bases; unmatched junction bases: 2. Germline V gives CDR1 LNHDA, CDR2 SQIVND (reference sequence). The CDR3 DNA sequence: TGTGCCAGTAGTATACCGACAGGGGATCAGCCCCAGCATTTT. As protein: CASSIPTGDQPQHF.

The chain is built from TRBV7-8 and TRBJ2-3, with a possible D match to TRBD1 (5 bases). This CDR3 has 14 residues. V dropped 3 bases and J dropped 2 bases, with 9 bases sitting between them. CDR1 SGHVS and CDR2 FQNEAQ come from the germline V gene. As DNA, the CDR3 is TGTGCCAGCAGCTTCGACAGTTACACAGATACGCAGTATTTT. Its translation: CASSFDSYTDTQYF.

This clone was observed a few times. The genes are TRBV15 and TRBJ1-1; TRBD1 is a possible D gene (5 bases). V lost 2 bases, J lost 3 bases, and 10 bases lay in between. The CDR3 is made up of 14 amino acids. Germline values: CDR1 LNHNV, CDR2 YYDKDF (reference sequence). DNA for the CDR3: TGTGCCACCAGCAGACAGGGAAGGGACACTGAAGCTTTCTTT. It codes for CATSRQGRDTEAFF. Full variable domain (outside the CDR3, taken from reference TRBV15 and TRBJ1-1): DAMVIQNPRYQVTQFGKPVTLSCSQTLNHNVMYWYQQKSSQAPKLLFHYYDKDFNNEADTPDNFQSRRPNTSFCFLDIRSPGLGDTAMYLCATSRQGRDTEAFFGQGTRLTVV.

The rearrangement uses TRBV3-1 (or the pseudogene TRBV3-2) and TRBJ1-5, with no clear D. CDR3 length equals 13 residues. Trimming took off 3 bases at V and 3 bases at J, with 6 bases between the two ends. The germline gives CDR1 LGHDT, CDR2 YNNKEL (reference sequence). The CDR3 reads CASSQGDNQPQHF. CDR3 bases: TGTGCCAGCAGCCAGGGAGACAATCAGCCCCAGCATTTT.

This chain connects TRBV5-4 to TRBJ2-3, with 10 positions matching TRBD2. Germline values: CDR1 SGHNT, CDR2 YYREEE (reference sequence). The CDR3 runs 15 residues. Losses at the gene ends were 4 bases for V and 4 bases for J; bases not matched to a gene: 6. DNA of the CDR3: TGTGCCAGCAGCCGTGTGCTAGCGGGAGCAGATACGCAGTATTTT. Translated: CASSRVLAGADTQYF.

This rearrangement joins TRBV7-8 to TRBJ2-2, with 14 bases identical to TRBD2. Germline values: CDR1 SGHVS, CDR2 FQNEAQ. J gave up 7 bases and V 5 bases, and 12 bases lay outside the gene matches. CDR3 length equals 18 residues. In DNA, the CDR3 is TGTGCCAGCAGCCCCGGCCTGGGACTAGCGGGAGAGAACGGGGAGCTGTTTTTT. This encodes CASSPGLGLAGENGELFF. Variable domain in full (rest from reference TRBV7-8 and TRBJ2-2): GAGVSQSPRYKVAKRGQDVALRCDPISGHVSLFWYQQALGQGPEFLTYFQNEAQLDKSGLPSDRFFAERPEGSVSTLKIQRTQQEDSAVYLCASSPGLGLAGENGELFFGEGSRLTVL.

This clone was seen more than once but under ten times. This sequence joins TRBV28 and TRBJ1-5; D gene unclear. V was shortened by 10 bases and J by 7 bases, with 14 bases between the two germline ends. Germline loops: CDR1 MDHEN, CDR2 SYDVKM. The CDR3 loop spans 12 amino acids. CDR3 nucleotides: TGTGCCACCTACGAGGAGGAACAGCCCCAGCATTTT. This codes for CATYEEEQPQHF.

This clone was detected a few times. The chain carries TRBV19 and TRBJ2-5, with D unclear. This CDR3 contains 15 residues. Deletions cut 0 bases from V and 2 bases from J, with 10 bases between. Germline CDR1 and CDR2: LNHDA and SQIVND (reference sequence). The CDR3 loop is CASSIDLRGQETQYF. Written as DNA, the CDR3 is TGTGCCAGTAGTATAGATCTCCGAGGACAAGAGACCCAGTACTTC.

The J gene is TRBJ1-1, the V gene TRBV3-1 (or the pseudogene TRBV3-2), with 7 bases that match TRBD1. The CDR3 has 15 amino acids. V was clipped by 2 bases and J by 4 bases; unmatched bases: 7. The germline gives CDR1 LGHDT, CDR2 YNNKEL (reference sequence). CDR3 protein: CASSQPAGGGTEAFF. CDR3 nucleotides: TGTGCCAGCAGCCAACCTGCAGGGGGAGGCACTGAAGCTTTCTTT.

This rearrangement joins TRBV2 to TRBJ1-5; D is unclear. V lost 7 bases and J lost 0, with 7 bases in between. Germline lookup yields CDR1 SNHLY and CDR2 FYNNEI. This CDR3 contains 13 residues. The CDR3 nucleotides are TGTGCCAGCATGAGGGTTAGCAATCAGCCCCAGCATTTT. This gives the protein CASMRVSNQPQHF.

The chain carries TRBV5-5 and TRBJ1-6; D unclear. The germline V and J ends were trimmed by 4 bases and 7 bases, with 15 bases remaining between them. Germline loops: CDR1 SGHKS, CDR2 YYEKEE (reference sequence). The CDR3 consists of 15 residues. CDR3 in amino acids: CASSRAGPGNSPLHF. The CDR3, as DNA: TGTGCCAGCAGCAGGGCGGGCCCGGGGAATTCACCCCTCCACTTT.

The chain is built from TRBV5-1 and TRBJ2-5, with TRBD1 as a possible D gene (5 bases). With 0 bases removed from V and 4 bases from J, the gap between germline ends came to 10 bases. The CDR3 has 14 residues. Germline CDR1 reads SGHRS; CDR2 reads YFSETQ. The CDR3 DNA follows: TGCGCCAGCAGCTTGGCCGGGCAGGGAGAGACCCAGTACTTC. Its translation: CASSLAGQGETQYF.

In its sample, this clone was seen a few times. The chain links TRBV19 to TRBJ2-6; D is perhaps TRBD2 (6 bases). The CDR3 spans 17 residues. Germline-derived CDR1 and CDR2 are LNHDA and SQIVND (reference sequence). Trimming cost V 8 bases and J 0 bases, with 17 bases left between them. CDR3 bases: TGTGCCAGTGTTGCCTGGGACTCTCACTCTGGGGCCAACGTCCTGACTTTC. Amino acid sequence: CASVAWDSHSGANVLTF.

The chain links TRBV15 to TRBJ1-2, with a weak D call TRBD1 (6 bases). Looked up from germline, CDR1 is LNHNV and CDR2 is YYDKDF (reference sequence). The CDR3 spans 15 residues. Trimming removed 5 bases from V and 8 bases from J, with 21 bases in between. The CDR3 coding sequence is TGTGCCACCAGCTCTCTTGGGATACAGGGTAGAGGCTACACCTTC. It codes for CATSSLGIQGRGYTF. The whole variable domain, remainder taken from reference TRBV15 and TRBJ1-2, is DAMVIQNPRYQVTQFGKPVTLSCSQTLNHNVMYWYQQKSSQAPKLLFHYYDKDFNNEADTPDNFQSRRPNTSFCFLDIRSPGLGDTAMYLCATSSLGIQGRGYTFGSGTRLTVV.

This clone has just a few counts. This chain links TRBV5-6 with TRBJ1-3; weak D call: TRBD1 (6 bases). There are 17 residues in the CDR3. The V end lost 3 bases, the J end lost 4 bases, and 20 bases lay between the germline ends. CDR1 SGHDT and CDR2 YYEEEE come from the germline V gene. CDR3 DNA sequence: TGTGCCAGCAGCTCACTACAGGGCGCTTCTGGAGGAAACACCATATATTTT. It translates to CASSSLQGASGGNTIYF.

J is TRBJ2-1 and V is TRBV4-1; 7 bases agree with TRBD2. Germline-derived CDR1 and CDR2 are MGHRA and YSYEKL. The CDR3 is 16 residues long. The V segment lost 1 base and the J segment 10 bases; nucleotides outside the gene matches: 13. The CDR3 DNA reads TGCGCCAGCAGCCAAGGGGCTAGCGGCCGCAGAGGAGAGCAGTTCTTC. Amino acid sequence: CASSQGASGRRGEQFF.

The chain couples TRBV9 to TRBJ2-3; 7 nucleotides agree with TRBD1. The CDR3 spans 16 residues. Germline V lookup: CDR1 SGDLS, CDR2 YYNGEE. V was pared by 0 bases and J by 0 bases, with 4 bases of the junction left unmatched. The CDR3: CASSVASGQSTDTQYF. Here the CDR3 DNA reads TGTGCCAGCAGCGTAGCTTCGGGACAGAGCACAGATACGCAGTATTTT.

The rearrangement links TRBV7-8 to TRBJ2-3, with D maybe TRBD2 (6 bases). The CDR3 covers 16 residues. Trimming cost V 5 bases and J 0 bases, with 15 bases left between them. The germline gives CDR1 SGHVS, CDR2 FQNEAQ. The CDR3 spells CASSLLRRGSTDTQYF. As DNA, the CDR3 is TGTGCCAGCAGCCTCCTTCGGCGGGGAAGCACAGATACGCAGTATTTT.

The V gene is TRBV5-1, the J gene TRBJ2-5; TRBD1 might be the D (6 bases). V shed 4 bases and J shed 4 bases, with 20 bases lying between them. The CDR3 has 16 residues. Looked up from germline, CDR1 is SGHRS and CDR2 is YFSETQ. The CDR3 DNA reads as TGCGCCAGCAGCCGTGCCCCCGCCCAGGACAGAGAGACCCAGTACTTC. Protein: CASSRAPAQDRETQYF.